This entry lists 9 T cell receptor beta chains sequenced from one sample in a study of siplizumab effects on memory and regulatory T cells. Coculturing at 37°C lasted 6 days for the mixed lymphocyte reaction cells. No antigens are known for them. Generated by immunoSEQ multiplex PCR, the TCRdb table keeps only in-frame clones and is missing some. The sample holds 9,000 to 13,000 clones, roughly 46% seen once. Sequencing input: CFSE-low (dividing) CD4+ T cells sorted from an allogeneic mixed lymphocyte reaction. These TCRs come from a human donor in good health; the cells came from an allogeneic mixed lymphocyte reaction.

The chain joins TRBV28 to TRBJ2-3; D is perhaps TRBD2 (5 bases). V was pared by 7 bases and J by 0 bases, with 17 bases between. The CDR3 covers 16 residues. Germline assignment: CDR1 MDHEN and CDR2 SYDVKM. The DNA of the CDR3 is TGTGCCAGCACCCTCTTAGCGAGAGCCAGCACAGATACGCAGTATTTT. This codes for CASTLLARASTDTQYF. Supplemented by reference TRBV28 and TRBJ2-3, the full variable domain reads DVKVTQSSRYLVKRTGEKVFLECVQDMDHENMFWYRQDPGLGLRLIYFSYDVKMKEKGDIPEGYSVSREKKERFSLILESASTNQTSMYLCASTLLARASTDTQYFGPGTRLTVL.

The rearrangement links TRBV6-1 to TRBJ2-7, with 7 bases fitting TRBD1. The CDR3 is 15 residues long. Looked up from germline, CDR1 is MNHNS and CDR2 is SASEGT. V gave up 7 bases and J gave up 1 base; unmatched junction bases: 10. CDR3 sequence reads: CASNLVQGVSYEQYF. CDR3 in DNA: TGTGCCAGCAATCTAGTTCAGGGGGTATCCTACGAGCAGTACTTC.

This chain uses TRBV18 with TRBJ1-6; D perhaps matches TRBD1 (6 bases). V shed 9 bases and J shed 9 bases, with 15 bases lying between them. CDR3 size: 13 residues. Germline loops: CDR1 KGHSH, CDR2 LQKENI. The CDR3 loop is CASQNTGISPLHF. The CDR3 region has the DNA TGTGCCAGTCAAAATACAGGGATTTCACCCCTCCACTTT.

V is TRBV18 and J is TRBJ2-1; D not resolved. With 6 bases removed from V and 5 bases from J, the gap between germline ends came to 11 bases. This CDR3 is 13 amino acids long. Germline CDR1 and CDR2: KGHSH and LQKENI. As DNA, the CDR3 is TGTGCCAGCTCCCAACATACAGACAATGAGCAGTTCTTC. Amino acids: CASSQHTDNEQFF. The full variable domain, its missing parts supplied by reference TRBV18 and TRBJ2-1, is NAGVMQNPRHLVRRRGQEARLRCSPMKGHSHVYWYRQLPEEGLKFMVYLQKENIIDESGMPKERFSAEFPKEGPSILRIQQVVRGDSAAYFCASSQHTDNEQFFGPGTRLTVL.

V usage is TRBV28 and J usage is TRBJ1-5, with 7 bases aligning to TRBD1. The germline V gene has CDR1 MDHEN and CDR2 SYDVKM. V shed 6 bases and J 1 base; nucleotides not matched to a gene: 12. This CDR3 comprises 17 residues. CDR3 loop: CASSSTDRAKSNQPQHF. CDR3 nucleotides: TGTGCCAGCAGCTCCACCGACAGGGCAAAGAGCAATCAGCCCCAGCATTTT.

The chain couples TRBV2 to TRBJ1-1; D ambiguous. The CDR3 has 14 amino acids. V gave up 6 bases and J gave up 1 base, with 12 bases separating them. Germline assignment: CDR1 SNHLY and CDR2 FYNNEI. As DNA, the CDR3 is TGTGCCAGCAGGCTCCGGACGGCGAACACTGAAGCTTTCTTT. Amino acids: CASRLRTANTEAFF.

J is TRBJ2-5 and V is TRBV20-1; D possibly corresponds to TRBD1 (5 bases). This CDR3 has 11 residues. V gave up 5 bases and J gave up 7 bases, with 11 bases separating them. Germline lookup yields CDR1 DFQATT and CDR2 SNEGSKA (reference sequence). The CDR3 loop reads CSAVDSRTQYF. The CDR3, as DNA: TGCAGTGCTGTAGACAGTCGGACCCAGTACTTC.

In its sample, this clone ranks as medium-sized. The rearrangement links TRBV5-4 to TRBJ2-1; a weak D match, TRBD2 (5 bases). Trimming took 5 bases from V and 1 from J, leaving 10 bases between them. The CDR3 runs to 14 residues. Germline loops: CDR1 SGHNT, CDR2 YYREEE (reference sequence). DNA for the CDR3: TGTGCCAGCAGTAACGGAGGTTCCTACAATGAGCAGTTCTTC. Protein product: CASSNGGSYNEQFF.

By sample fraction, this clone is medium-sized (0.01 to 0.1%). The V and J genes are TRBV12-5 and TRBJ1-3, with D tentatively TRBD1 (6 bases). Germline CDR1 LGHNT, CDR2 FRNRAP. V gave up 7 bases and J gave up 4 bases, with 11 bases separating them. This CDR3 is 13 amino acids long. The CDR3, as DNA: TGTGCTAGTGCCCGGACAGACGGAAACACCATATATTTT. Translation gives CASARTDGNTIYF.